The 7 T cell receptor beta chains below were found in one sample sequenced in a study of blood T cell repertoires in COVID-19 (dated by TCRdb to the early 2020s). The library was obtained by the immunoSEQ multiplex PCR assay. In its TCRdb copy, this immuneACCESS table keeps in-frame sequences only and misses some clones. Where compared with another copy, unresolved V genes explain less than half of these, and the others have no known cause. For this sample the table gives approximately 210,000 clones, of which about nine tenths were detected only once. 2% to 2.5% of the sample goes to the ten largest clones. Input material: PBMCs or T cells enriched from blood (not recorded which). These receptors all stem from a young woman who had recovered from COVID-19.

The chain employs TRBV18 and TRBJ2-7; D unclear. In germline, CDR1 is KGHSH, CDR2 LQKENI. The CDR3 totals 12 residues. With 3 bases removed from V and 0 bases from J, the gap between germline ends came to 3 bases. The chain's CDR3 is CASSPSSYEQYF. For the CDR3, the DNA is TGTGCCAGCTCACCGAGCTCCTACGAGCAGTACTTC.

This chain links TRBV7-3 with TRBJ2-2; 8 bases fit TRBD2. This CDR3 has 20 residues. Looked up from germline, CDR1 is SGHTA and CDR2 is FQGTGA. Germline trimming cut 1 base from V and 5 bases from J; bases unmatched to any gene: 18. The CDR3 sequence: CASSLSRSSAGDGGTGELFF. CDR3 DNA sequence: TGTGCCAGCAGCTTAAGTAGGTCGTCAGCGGGAGACGGAGGGACCGGGGAGCTGTTTTTT.

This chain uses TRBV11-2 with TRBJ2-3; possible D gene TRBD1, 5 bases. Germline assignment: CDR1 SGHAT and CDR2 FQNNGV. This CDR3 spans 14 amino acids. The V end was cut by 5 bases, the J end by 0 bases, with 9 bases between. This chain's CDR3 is CASSPDSSTDTQYF. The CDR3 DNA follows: TGTGCCAGCAGCCCAGACAGTAGCACAGATACGCAGTATTTT.

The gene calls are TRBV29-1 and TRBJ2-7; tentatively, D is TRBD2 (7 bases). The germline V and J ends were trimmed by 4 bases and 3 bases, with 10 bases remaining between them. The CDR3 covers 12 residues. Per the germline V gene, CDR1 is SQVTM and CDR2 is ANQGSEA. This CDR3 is CSVGGGGYEQYF. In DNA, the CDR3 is TGCAGCGTTGGGGGAGGGGGCTACGAGCAGTACTTC.

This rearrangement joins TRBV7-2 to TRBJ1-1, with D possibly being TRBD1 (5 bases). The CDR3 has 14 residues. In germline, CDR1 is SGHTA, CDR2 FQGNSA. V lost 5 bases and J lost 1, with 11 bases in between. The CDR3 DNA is TGTGCCAGCAGCCGGACCGGACAGAACACTGAAGCTTTCTTT. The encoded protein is CASSRTGQNTEAFF.

CDR3 sequence reads: CASSLDPSGVETQYF. DNA for the CDR3: TGTGCCAGCAGCTTAGATCCTAGCGGGGTGGAGACCCAGTACTTC. The rearrangement joins TRBV7-2 to TRBJ2-5; 9 positions agree with TRBD2. The germline V gene encodes CDR1 SGHTA and CDR2 FQGNSA. J lost 5 bases, V lost 1 base, and 5 bases had no gene match. This CDR3 comprises 15 residues.

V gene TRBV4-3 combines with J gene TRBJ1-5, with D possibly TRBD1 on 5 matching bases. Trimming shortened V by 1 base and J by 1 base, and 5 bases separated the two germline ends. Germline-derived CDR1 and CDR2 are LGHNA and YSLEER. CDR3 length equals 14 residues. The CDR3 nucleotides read TGCGCCAGCAGCCAAGGACAGAGCAATCAGCCCCAGCATTTT. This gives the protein CASSQGQSNQPQHF.